Listed below are T cell receptor beta chains from one sample, sequenced in a study of T cell responses to AZD1222 COVID-19 vaccine. Profiled with immunoSEQ multiplex PCR; TCRdb holds only in-frame clones, not every one. The sample carries around 100,000 clones, nearly 90% recorded once. Sequencing was performed on peripheral blood, taken on day 0 of AZD1222 vaccination. These receptor sequences come from an adult in good health. Both conserved end residues are part of each CDR3. A D gene is named only where the DNA matches it firmly. Clone sizes are given selectively: once, few, many, or a class where the clone is expanded.

J,size,V,D,DNA,CDR3
TRBJ2-7,-,TRBV7-9,-,TGTGCCAGCGCGAGGACGGCCTACGAGCAGTACTTC,CASARTAYEQYF
TRBJ1-4,-,TRBV12-3/TRBV12-4,-,TGTGCCAGCAGTCCCCCGGAGGGAAAACTGTTTTTT,CASSPPEGKLFF
TRBJ2-1,-,TRBV19,TRBD1,TGTGCCAGTAGTATAAGGCCGGGACAGGGGTTTGATGAGCAGTTCTTC,CASSIRPGQGFDEQFF
TRBJ2-7,once,TRBV7-9,-,TGTGCCAGCAGCCCCGGGTCGACAGCCGACTACGAGCAGTACTTC,CASSPGSTADYEQYF
TRBJ1-6,-,TRBV5-5,-,TGTGCCAGCAGCTTGGGTCTGGGGGCGGTTTCACCCCTCCACTTT,CASSLGLGAVSPLHF
TRBJ1-5,-,TRBV28,-,TGTGCCAGCATTGGGGGGACGCAGCCCCAGCATTTT,CASIGGTQPQHF
TRBJ2-1,-,TRBV27,TRBD1,TGTGCCAGCAGTATAAGGGACAGGGGCCATACTCGCTCCTACAATGAGCAGTTCTTC,CASSIRDRGHTRSYNEQFF
TRBJ1-5,once,TRBV21-1,-,TGTGCCAGCAGCCCAGGAAGGCAGGGTGGTCAGCCCCAGCATTTT,CASSPGRQGGQPQHF
TRBJ2-3,once,TRBV5-4,TRBD1,TGTGCCAGCAGCTTACAGGGGTCGGGCACAGATACGCAGTATTTT,CASSLQGSGTDTQYF
TRBJ1-6,-,TRBV27,TRBD1,TGTGCCAGCAGTTCCGGGACAGGGTATGGGTCCTATAATTCACCCCTCCACTTT,CASSSGTGYGSYNSPLHF